These T cell receptor beta chains were read from a single sample in a study of blood T cell repertoires in COVID-19. TCRdb keeps only in-frame clones here, not all; method: immunoSEQ multiplex PCR. The data show around 120,000 clones, about 92% seen once. Material for sequencing was peripheral blood. All receptors come from a man aged 60-69 years with COVID-19, enrolled during active disease. CDR3s leave out the opening cysteine and the closing phenylalanine or tryptophan. The order of the fields is CDR3 protein, clone size, V gene. A row's size may be missing; if present it is once, few, many or a size class.

cdr3_aa: ASSLPGGNSPLH
clone_size: NA
v_call: TRBV5-1

cdr3_aa: AWSVHYGSPSEPQH
clone_size: NA
v_call: TRBV30

cdr3_aa: ATRGQADYT
clone_size: NA
v_call: TRBV28

cdr3_aa: AISIDRGGDGYT
clone_size: NA
v_call: TRBV10-3

cdr3_aa: ASSLQLGVAF
clone_size: NA
v_call: TRBV3-1/TRBV3-2

cdr3_aa: ATSDRGQGWETQY
clone_size: NA
v_call: TRBV24-1

cdr3_aa: ASSPAGRSEETQY
clone_size: NA
v_call: TRBV5-4

cdr3_aa: ASGLQGGGTEAF
clone_size: NA
v_call: TRBV12-5

cdr3_aa: ASSKSSTNYNEQF
clone_size: NA
v_call: TRBV9

cdr3_aa: SVVTGDYGYT
clone_size: NA
v_call: TRBV29-1

cdr3_aa: ASSGGTSGRAGNEQF
clone_size: NA
v_call: TRBV9

cdr3_aa: ASSPGGQGGRYEQY
clone_size: once
v_call: TRBV27

cdr3_aa: ASSLEGANTEAF
clone_size: NA
v_call: TRBV7-9

cdr3_aa: ASNRGASGNTGELF
clone_size: NA
v_call: TRBV11-3

cdr3_aa: ASSIHTSTGELF
clone_size: NA
v_call: TRBV19

cdr3_aa: ASSVQGVSTDTQY
clone_size: NA
v_call: TRBV25-1

cdr3_aa: ASSPGQGRYYGYT
clone_size: NA
v_call: TRBV5-1

cdr3_aa: ASSVGQGAEAF
clone_size: NA
v_call: TRBV19

cdr3_aa: ASSQDRAGANVLT
clone_size: few
v_call: TRBV3-1/TRBV3-2

cdr3_aa: ASSRTGTGGNTIY
clone_size: NA
v_call: TRBV6-5

cdr3_aa: ASSRGDERASSYEQY
clone_size: few
v_call: TRBV5-1

cdr3_aa: ASSFSLGTEAF
clone_size: NA
v_call: TRBV7-3

cdr3_aa: AWSLSGNTIY
clone_size: NA
v_call: TRBV30

cdr3_aa: ASSITSGANVLT
clone_size: NA
v_call: TRBV18

cdr3_aa: ASSPTRVGSPLH
clone_size: NA
v_call: TRBV6-2/TRBV6-3

cdr3_aa: ASSTGQGAYEQY
clone_size: NA
v_call: TRBV5-1

cdr3_aa: ASSFAGRTYEQY
clone_size: NA
v_call: TRBV6-5

cdr3_aa: ASSGPGGGGYT
clone_size: NA
v_call: TRBV25-1

cdr3_aa: ASSLDLGQWAGELF
clone_size: once
v_call: TRBV5-4

cdr3_aa: AMAGTGDTGELF
clone_size: NA
v_call: TRBV10-3

cdr3_aa: ASSALTSGSRKTQY
clone_size: NA
v_call: TRBV9

cdr3_aa: ASSLAGGTEAF
clone_size: NA
v_call: TRBV12-3/TRBV12-4

cdr3_aa: ASSGMAQVEAF
clone_size: few
v_call: TRBV10-2

cdr3_aa: ASSQDLLAGAGTDTQY
clone_size: NA
v_call: TRBV3-1/TRBV3-2

cdr3_aa: AWKGSYEQY
clone_size: NA
v_call: TRBV30

cdr3_aa: ASRGTGANVLT
clone_size: NA
v_call: TRBV3-1/TRBV3-2

cdr3_aa: ASNTIDRSAYHYGYT
clone_size: once
v_call: TRBV28

cdr3_aa: ASSWYSSYEQY
clone_size: NA
v_call: TRBV5-5

cdr3_aa: ASSSQTYEQY
clone_size: once
v_call: TRBV5-1

cdr3_aa: AWSVATTSGYEQY
clone_size: once
v_call: TRBV30

cdr3_aa: ASSPLTSGNDEQY
clone_size: NA
v_call: TRBV18

cdr3_aa: ASSLREGSIQY
clone_size: NA
v_call: TRBV11-2

cdr3_aa: ASSQVPGRDAF
clone_size: NA
v_call: TRBV3-1/TRBV3-2

cdr3_aa: ASSVAGQGAGNTIY
clone_size: NA
v_call: TRBV7-2

cdr3_aa: ASSQKVPRVLSTDTQY
clone_size: NA
v_call: TRBV4-1